This T cell receptor (beta chain) was observed in a study of OX40 agonist ivuxolimab in advanced cancers. In the study overall: Ivuxolimab was an agonistic, fully human IgG2 monoclonal antibody directed against OX40 (CD134), a costimulatory receptor. Intravenous ivuxolimab was administered to patients every 2 weeks at six dose levels: 0.01, 0.1, 0.3, 1.5, 3 and 10 mg/kg. Among the roughly 54 dose-escalation patients, some 19 had hepatocellular carcinoma, approximately 15 melanoma, 9 renal cell carcinoma and 9 head and neck cancer. In the dose-escalation cohort, approximately 82% of patients were male, and the mean age was approximately 60 years, with a range of roughly 20 to 80. Patients were allowed to have had prior anti-PD-1, anti-PD-L1 or anti-CTLA-4 therapy, and 30% to 50% of the dose-escalation patients had previously received checkpoint inhibitors. Partial responses were achieved by three dose-escalation patients, of whom one had hepatocellular carcinoma and two had cutaneous melanoma. The point of sequencing TCRbeta in the periphery was to test whether ivuxolimab changed TCR sequence diversity and drove clonal T-cell expansion. The paper covers the monotherapy dose-escalation part of the phase I ivuxolimab trial, which included N of about 51 patients.

The trial excluded patients who had a history of autoimmune disease or who were on systemic immunosuppression. Peripheral blood for TCR sequencing was drawn from every dose cohort at baseline, at cycle 4 day 1 and at cycle 7 day 1. The samples were drawn from a first-in-human, open-label, multicenter phase I dose-escalation trial of ivuxolimab. The trial enrolled adults with locally advanced or metastatic head and neck squamous cell, hepatocellular, melanoma or renal cell carcinoma. CD4+ and CD8+ T cells were sorted separately from peripheral blood before TCR sequencing. As concerns this clone: Its binding antigen is unknown. No qualities accompany the bases; no much larger clone lies one base away.

Genomic DNA was extracted from sorted cells for sequencing of the TCRbeta CDR3 region. The immunoSEQ Assay was used to sequence the TCRbeta CDR3 regions. In its TCRdb copy, this immuneACCESS table keeps in-frame sequences only and misses some clones. Where compared with another copy, unresolved V genes explain less than half of these, and the others have no known cause. Here the sample has 30,000 to 40,000 clones; roughly nine tenths occur a single time. Around 9% of the sample is in the top ten clones. V was cut back by 5 bases and J by 2 bases, leaving a gap of 10 bases between them. The CDR3 runs 13 residues from the cysteine to the phenylalanine. This entry keeps only the CDR3 DNA: 39 bases, framed from base 1. Via the germline V gene (reference sequence), CDR1 is LNHDA and CDR2 SQIVND. Results and caveats for the whole study, not just this receptor: At doses from 0.1 to 3.0 mg/kg, clonal expansion was seen in both CD4+ and CD8+ blood T cells between baseline and week 6. Low levels of normalized T-cell clonal expansion were also shown by some nonresponding patients. After ivuxolimab, CD8+ T cells had more expanded clones than CD4+ T cells on average. In the 0.1-3.0 mg/kg groups, partial responders had among the lowest normalized peripheral clonal expansion, particularly in CD8+ T cells. The antigen specificity of the clonally expanded peripheral T cells was not determined.

This TCR was sampled from an adult with an advanced solid tumor such as melanoma, head and neck, liver or kidney cancer. The specimen was CD4+ or CD8+ T cells sorted from blood, collected in a trial of the OX40 agonist ivuxolimab. The sequence joins TRBV19 to TRBJ2-7; a tentative D call is TRBD2 (6 bases match). CDR3 sequence: CASSGDSAYEQYF. The sequenced DNA is TGTGCCAGTAGTGGGGACTCCGCCTACGAGCAGTACTTC.